This TCR beta chain came from a study of a mutant IDH1 vaccine in newly diagnosed glioma (dated by TCRdb to the early 2020s). Study-level background: Patients received eight vaccinations in weeks 1, 3, 5, 7, 11, 15, 19 and 23, corresponding to visits V03 through V10. Prior to enrollment, standard therapy consisting of radiotherapy alone, temozolomide alone, or radiochemotherapy with temozolomide had been administered to patients, with the combination being received by most patients. Longitudinal TCRB deep sequencing was performed for about 25 treated patients wherever samples were available for exploratory analyses. The 30 to 40 treated patients were approximately 62% male and around 40% female, with a mean age of approximately 38 years. Peripheral blood was drawn at six visits: V03 (baseline), V05, V07, V10, V12 and V13. Vaccination was initiated 4-6 weeks after radiotherapy alone, or concurrently with temozolomide cycles in the chemotherapy-containing groups.

The research as a whole found: Availability determined which PBMC samples were chosen for TCRB deep sequencing. The authors noted that analyses of patient blood samples could not be reproduced because of sample limitations. Vaccine-induced immune responses across multiple MHC alleles were detected in 90% to 95% of patients. Changes in the top peripheral T cell clonotypes picked up by TCRB sequencing did not appear to be linked to pseudoprogression.

In light of the paper, this sample's time point label describes: week 23, last vaccination. A 20-mer mutant IDH1 peptide at 300 micrograms in Montanide made up each vaccine dose, which was injected subcutaneously together with topical imiquimod. Newly diagnosed WHO grade 3 or 4 IDH1-mutant astrocytomas showing loss of nuclear ATRX were present in the donors. The samples were drawn from NOA16, a multicentre, single-arm, open-label phase I trial in Germany that tested a mutant IDH1 peptide vaccine in humans for the first time. Genomic DNA for TCRB sequencing was isolated from EDTA blood with the DNeasy Blood and Tissue Kit. Turning to this clone: It has no known antigen specificity. No much larger clone exists at a distance of one base, and base qualities are not known.

Libraries were made using the immunoSEQ multiplex PCR assay. Following the manufacturer's protocol, the hsTCRB Kit was used to amplify rearranged TCR beta chain sequences. TCRB libraries were sequenced on an Illumina MiSeq. For the original study's pipeline: The kit vendor's proprietary platform handled demultiplexing, trimming and gene mapping. TCRdb holds this immuneACCESS table with in-frame rearrangements only. Some clones are missing; in checked studies, unresolved V genes explain under half, and the rest has no known cause. Clone size and V and J calls were adopted from that table, with D and trimming inferred from the DNA. For this sample the table gives roughly 43,000 clones, of which approximately 84% were detected only once. The ten most abundant clones make up 2% to 3% of the sample. As encoded in the germline V gene, CDR1 is MNHEY while CDR2 is SVGAGI. Including cysteine and phenylalanine, the CDR3 has 15 amino acids. The read is trimmed to its CDR3 DNA, 45 bases read in frame from base 1. V and J lose 6 bases and 2 bases, and a span of 15 bases separates them.

This TCR was recovered from a woman under 30 with glioma. Some clones in this sample may be carry-over from other donors' samples. The chain is encoded by TRBV6-5 joined to TRBJ2-3; TRBD2 is a weak D gene call, 6 bases matching. The material was PBMCs, obtained from a glioma patient whose treatment included an IDH1 peptide vaccine. In nucleotide form, the sequence is TGTGCCAGCAGCAGGAGGGCCCTAAACACAGATACGCAGTATTTT. This is translated as CASSRRALNTDTQYF.